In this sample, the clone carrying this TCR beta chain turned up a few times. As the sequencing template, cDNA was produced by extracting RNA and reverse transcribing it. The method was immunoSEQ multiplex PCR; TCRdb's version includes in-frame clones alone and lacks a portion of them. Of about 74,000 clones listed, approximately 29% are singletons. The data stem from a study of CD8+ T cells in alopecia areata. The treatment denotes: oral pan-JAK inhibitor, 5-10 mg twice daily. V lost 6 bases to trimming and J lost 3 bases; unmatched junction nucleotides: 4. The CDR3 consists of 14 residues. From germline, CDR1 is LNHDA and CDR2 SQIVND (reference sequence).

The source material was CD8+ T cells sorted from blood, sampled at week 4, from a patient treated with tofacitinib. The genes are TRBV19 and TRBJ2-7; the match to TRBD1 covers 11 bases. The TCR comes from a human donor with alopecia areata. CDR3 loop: CASSPGTGGYEQYF. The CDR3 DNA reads TGTGCCAGTAGCCCTGGGACAGGGGGCTACGAGCAGTACTTC.